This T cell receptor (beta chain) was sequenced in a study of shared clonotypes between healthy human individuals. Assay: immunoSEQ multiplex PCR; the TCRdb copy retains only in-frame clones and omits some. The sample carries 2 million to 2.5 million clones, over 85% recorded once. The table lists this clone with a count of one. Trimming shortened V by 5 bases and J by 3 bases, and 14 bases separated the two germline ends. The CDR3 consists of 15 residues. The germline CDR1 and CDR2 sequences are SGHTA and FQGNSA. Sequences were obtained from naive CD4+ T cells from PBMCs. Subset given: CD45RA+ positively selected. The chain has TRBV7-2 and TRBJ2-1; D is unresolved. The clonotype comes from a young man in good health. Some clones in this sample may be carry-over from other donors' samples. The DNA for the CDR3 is TGTGCCAGCAGCCCTTCTAGGGAAGTCTACAATGAGCAGTTCTTC. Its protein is CASSPSREVYNEQFF.